This TCR beta chain was obtained from a study of monozygotic twins with cystic fibrosis. Overall study: With about 15 PCR cycles, barcoded libraries came from about 3 micrograms of fragmented DNA. Points from the study as a whole: Clonality was generally low (median around 0.0098), higher in the most severe patients. Monozygotic CF twins shared more identical nucleotide clonotypes than unrelated patients. V usage most resembled the co-twin in 13 of 16 pairs.

Remarks on this clone: Its antigen is still unknown.

Libraries were prepared by immunoSEQ multiplex PCR; TCRdb keeps only in-frame clonotypes and omits some of them. The repertoire holds roughly 7,900 clones, around 94% seen once, with about 0.51% in the top ten. J lost 8 bases, V lost 6 bases, and 9 bases had no gene match. Germline CDR1 and CDR2: MNHEY and SVGAGI. This CDR3 has 13 amino acids. The sequenced material came from blood. The sequence derives from a boy younger than 10 with cystic fibrosis. The chain combines TRBV6-5 with TRBJ1-1; 7 bases align to TRBD1. The CDR3 region has the DNA TGTGCCAGCAGCCGAGGGGGCGGGGTAGAAGCTTTCTTT. Its protein product is CASSRGGGVEAFF.